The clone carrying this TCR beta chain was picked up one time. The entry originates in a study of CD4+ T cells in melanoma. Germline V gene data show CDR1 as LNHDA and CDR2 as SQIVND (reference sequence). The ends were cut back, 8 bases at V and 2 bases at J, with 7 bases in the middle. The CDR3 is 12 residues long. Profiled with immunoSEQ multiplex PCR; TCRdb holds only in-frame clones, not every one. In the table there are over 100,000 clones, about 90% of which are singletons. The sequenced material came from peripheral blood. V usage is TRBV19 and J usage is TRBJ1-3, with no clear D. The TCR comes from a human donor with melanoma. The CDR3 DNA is TGTGCCAGTCGACGGCCTGGAAACACCATATATTTT. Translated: CASRRPGNTIYF.